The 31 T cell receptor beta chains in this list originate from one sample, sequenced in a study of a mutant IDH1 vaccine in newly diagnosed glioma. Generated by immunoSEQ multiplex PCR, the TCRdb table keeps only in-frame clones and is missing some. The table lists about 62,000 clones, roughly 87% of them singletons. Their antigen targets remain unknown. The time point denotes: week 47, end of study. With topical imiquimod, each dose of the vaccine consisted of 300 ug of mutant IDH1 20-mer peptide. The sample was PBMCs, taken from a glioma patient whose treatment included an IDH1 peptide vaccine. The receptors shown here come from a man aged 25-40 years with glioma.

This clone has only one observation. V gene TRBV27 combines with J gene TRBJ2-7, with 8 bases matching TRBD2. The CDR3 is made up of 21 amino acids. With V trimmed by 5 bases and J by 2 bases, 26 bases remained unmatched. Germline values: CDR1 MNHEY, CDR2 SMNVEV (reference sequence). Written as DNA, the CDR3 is TGTGCCAGCAGTCACCTAGCGGGCCCCGGACGCCAAATCGGATGGGCCTACGAGCAGTACTTC. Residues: CASSHLAGPGRQIGWAYEQYF.

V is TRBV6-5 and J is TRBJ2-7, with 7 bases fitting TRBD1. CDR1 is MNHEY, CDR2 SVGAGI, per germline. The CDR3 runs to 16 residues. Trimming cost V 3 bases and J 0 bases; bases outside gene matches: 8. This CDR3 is CASSYSPGQISYEQYF. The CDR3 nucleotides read TGTGCCAGCAGTTATTCGCCGGGACAGATCTCCTACGAGCAGTACTTC.

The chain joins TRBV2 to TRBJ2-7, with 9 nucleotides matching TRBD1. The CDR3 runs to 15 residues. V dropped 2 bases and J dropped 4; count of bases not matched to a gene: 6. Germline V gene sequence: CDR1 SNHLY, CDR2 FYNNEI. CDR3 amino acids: CASSERGQGDYEQYF. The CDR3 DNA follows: TGTGCCAGCAGTGAAAGGGGACAGGGTGATTACGAGCAGTACTTC.

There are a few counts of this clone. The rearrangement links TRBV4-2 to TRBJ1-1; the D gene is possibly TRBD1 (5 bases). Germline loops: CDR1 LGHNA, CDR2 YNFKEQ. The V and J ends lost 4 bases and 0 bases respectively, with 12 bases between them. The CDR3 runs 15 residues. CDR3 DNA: TGTGCCAGCAGCCCAGCCCAGACAGTGAACACTGAAGCTTTCTTT. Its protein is CASSPAQTVNTEAFF.

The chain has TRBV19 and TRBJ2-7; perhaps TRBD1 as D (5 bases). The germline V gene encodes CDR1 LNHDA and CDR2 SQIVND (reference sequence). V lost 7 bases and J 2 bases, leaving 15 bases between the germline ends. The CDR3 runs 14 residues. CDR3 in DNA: TGTGCCAGTACCCAAACAGGAGCCACCTACGAGCAGTACTTC. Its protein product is CASTQTGATYEQYF.

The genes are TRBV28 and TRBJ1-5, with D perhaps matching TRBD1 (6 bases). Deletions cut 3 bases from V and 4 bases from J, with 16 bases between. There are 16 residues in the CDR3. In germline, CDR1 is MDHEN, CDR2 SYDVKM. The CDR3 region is CASSFSGGVGNQPQHF. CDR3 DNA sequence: TGTGCCAGCAGTTTTTCCGGGGGCGTAGGGAATCAGCCCCAGCATTTT.

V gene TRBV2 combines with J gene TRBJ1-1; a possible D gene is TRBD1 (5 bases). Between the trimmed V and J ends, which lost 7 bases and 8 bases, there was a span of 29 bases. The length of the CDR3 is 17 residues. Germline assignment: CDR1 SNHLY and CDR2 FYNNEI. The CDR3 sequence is CASIGGKKGQAKLEAFF. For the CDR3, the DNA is TGTGCCAGCATTGGGGGAAAAAAAGGGCAGGCTAAATTGGAAGCTTTCTTT.

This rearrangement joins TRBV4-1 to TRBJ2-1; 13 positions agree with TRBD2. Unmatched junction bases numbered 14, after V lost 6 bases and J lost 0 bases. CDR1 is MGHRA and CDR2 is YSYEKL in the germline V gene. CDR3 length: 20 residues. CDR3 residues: CASRDTRRGLAGASYNEQFF. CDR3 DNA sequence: TGCGCCAGCAGGGACACTCGCCGTGGACTAGCGGGGGCCTCCTACAATGAGCAGTTCTTC.

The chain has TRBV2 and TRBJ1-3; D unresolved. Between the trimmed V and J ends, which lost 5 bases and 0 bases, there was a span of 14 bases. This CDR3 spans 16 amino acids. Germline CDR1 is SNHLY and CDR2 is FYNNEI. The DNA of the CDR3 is TGTGCCAGCAGTCAAAGGGAGGCTACCTCTGGAAACACCATATATTTT. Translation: CASSQREATSGNTIYF.

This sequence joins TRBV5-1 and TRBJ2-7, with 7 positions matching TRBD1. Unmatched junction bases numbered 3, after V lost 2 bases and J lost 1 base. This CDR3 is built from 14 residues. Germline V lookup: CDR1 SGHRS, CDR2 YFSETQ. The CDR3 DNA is TGCGCCAGCAGCTTAACGGGACAGTCCTACGAGCAGTACTTC. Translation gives CASSLTGQSYEQYF.

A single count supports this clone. The CDR3: CAWSVMGEKLFF. CDR3 bases: TGTGCCTGGAGTGTTATGGGGGAAAAACTGTTTTTT. The chain carries TRBV30 and TRBJ1-4; D is unresolved. The CDR3 totals 12 residues. Germline V gene sequence: CDR1 GTSNPN, CDR2 SVGIG (reference sequence). Trimming left V 0 bases short and J 8 bases short, with 7 bases between.

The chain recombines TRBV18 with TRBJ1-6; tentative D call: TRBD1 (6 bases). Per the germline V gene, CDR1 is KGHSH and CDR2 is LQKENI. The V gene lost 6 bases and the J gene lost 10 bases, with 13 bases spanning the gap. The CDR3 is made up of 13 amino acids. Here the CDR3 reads CASSSDRRSPLHF. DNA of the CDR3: TGTGCCAGCTCCTCGGACAGAAGATCACCCCTCCACTTT.

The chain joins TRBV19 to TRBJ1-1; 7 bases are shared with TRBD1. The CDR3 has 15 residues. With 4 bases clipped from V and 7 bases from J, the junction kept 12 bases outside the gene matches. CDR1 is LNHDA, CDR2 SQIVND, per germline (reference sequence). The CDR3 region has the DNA TGTGCCAGTAGTAGATCGACAGGGCGTGGGGTTGAAGCTTTCTTT. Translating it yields CASSRSTGRGVEAFF. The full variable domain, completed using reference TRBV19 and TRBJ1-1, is DGGITQSPKYLFRKEGQNVTLSCEQNLNHDAMYWYRQDPGQGLRLIYYSQIVNDFQKGDIAEGYSVSREKKESFPLTVTSAQKNPTAFYLCASSRSTGRGVEAFFGQGTRLTVV.

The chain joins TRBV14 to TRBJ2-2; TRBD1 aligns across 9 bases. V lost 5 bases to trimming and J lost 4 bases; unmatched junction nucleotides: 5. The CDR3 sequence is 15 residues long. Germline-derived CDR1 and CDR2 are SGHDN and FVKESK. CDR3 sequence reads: CASSKGQGVTGELFF. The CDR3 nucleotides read TGTGCCAGCAGCAAGGGACAGGGAGTCACCGGGGAGCTGTTTTTT.

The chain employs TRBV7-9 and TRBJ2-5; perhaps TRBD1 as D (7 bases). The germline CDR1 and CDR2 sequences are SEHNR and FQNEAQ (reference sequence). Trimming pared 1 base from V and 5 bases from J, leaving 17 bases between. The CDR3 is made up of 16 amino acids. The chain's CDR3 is CASSLEEGARRETQYF. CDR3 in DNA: TGTGCCAGCAGCTTAGAGGAGGGGGCCCGCCGGGAGACCCAGTACTTC.

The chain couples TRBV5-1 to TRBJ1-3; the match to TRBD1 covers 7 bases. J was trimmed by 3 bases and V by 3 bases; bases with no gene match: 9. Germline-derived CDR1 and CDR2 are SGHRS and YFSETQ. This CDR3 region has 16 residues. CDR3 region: CASSYGDRVVGNTIYF. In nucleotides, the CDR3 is TGCGCCAGCAGCTATGGAGACAGGGTTGTTGGAAACACCATATATTTT.

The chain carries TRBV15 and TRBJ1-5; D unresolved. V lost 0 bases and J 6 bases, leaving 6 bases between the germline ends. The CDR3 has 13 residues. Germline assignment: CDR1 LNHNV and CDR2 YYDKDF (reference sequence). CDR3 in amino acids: CATSRDDSQPQHF. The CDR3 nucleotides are TGTGCCACCAGCAGAGATGATTCTCAGCCCCAGCATTTT.

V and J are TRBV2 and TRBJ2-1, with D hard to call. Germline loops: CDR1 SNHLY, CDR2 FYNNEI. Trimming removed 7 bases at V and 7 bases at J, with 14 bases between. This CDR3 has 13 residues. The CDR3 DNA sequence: TGTGCCAGCACCCGGACCTTGGGGAATGAGCAGTTCTTC. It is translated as CASTRTLGNEQFF.

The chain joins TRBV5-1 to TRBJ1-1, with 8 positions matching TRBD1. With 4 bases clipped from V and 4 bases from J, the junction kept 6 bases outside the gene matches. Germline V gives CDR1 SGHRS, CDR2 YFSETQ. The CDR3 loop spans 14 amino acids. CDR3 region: CASSRDRIITEAFF. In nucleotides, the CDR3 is TGCGCCAGCAGCAGGGACAGGATAATCACTGAAGCTTTCTTT.

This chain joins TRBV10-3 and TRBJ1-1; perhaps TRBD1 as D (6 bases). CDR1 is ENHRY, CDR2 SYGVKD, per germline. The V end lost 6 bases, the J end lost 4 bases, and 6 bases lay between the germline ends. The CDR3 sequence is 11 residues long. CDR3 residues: CAIRQGTEAFF. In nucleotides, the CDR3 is TGTGCCATCAGACAGGGCACTGAAGCTTTCTTT.

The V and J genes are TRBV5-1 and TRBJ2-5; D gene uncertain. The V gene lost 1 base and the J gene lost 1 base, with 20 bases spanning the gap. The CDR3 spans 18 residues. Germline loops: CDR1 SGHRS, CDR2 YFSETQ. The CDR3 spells CASSLFVTGVGSQETQYF. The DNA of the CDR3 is TGCGCCAGCAGCTTGTTTGTCACTGGGGTCGGGTCCCAAGAGACCCAGTACTTC.

CDR3 amino acids: CASSLSTSYEQYF. As DNA, the CDR3 is TGTGCCAGCAGCTTATCGACCTCCTACGAGCAGTACTTC. The J gene is TRBJ2-7, the V gene TRBV7-6, with unresolved D. V was pared by 2 bases and J by 0 bases, with 5 bases between. This CDR3 is built from 13 residues. Germline V gene lookup returns CDR1 SGHVS and CDR2 FNYEAQ.

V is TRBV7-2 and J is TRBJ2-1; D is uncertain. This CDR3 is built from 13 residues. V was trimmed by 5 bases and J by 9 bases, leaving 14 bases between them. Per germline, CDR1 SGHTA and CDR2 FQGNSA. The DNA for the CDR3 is TGTGCCAGCAGCCCCTACCGTACTGGTGAGCAGTTCTTC. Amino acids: CASSPYRTGEQFF. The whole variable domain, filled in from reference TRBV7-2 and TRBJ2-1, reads GAGVSQSPSNKVTEKGKDVELRCDPISGHTALYWYRQSLGQGLEFLIYFQGNSAPDKSGLPSDRFSAERTGGSVSTLTIQRTQQEDSAVYLCASSPYRTGEQFFGPGTRLTVL.

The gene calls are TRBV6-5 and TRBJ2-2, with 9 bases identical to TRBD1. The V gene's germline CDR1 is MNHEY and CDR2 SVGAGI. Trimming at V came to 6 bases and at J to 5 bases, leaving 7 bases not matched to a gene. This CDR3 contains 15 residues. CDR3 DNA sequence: TGTGCCAGCAGCAAGCCCGGGACAGGGACCGGGGAGCTGTTTTTT. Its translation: CASSKPGTGTGELFF.

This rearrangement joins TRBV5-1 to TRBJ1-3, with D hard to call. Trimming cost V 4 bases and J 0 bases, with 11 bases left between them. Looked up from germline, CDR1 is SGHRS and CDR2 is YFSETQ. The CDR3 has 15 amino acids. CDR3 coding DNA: TGCGCCAGCAGCCATGGAGGACTCTCTGGAAACACCATATATTTT. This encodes CASSHGGLSGNTIYF.

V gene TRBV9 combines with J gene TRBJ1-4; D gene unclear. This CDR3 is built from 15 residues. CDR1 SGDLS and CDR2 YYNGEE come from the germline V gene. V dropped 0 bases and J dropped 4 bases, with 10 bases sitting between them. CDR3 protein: CASSVDGSGNEKLFF. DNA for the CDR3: TGTGCCAGCAGCGTAGATGGCAGCGGTAATGAAAAACTGTTTTTT.

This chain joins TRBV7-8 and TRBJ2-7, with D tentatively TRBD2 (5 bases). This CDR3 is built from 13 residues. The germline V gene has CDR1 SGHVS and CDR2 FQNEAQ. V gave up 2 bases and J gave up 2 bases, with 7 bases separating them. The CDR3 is CASSLKRAYEQYF. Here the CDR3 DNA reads TGTGCCAGCAGCTTAAAGAGGGCCTACGAGCAGTACTTC.

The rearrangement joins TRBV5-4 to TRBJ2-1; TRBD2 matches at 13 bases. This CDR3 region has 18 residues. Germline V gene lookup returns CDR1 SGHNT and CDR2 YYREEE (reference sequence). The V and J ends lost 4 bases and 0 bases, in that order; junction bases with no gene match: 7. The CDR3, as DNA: TGTGCCAGCAGCCTACTGGGACTAGCGGGACACTCCTACAATGAGCAGTTCTTC. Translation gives CASSLLGLAGHSYNEQFF.

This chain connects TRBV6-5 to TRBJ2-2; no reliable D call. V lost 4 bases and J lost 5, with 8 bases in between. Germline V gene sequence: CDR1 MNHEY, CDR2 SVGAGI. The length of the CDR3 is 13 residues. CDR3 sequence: CASSSLGTGELFF. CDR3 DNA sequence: TGTGCCAGCAGTTCCCTCGGGACCGGGGAGCTGTTTTTT.

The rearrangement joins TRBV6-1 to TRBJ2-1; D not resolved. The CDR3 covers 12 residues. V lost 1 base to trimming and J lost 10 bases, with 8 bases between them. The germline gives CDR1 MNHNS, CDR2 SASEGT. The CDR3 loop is CASSEGGWEQFF. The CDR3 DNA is TGTGCCAGCAGTGAAGGTGGTTGGGAGCAGTTCTTC.

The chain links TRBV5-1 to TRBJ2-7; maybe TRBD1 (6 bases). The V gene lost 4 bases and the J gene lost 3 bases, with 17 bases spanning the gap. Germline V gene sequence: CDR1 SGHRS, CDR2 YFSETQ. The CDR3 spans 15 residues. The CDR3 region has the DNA TGCGCCAGCAGCCCCCGAAATGGACAGAGCTACGAGCAGTACTTC. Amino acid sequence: CASSPRNGQSYEQYF.